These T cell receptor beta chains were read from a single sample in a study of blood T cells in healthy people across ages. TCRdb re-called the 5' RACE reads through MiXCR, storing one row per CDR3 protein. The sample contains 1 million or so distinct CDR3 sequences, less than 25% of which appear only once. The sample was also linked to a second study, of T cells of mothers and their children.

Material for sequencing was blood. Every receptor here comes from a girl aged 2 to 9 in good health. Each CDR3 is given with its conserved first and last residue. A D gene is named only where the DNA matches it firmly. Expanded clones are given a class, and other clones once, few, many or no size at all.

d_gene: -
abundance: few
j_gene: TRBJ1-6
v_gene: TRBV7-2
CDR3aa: CASSEPRDSPLHF
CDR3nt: TGTGCCAGCAGCGAGCCTAGGGATTCACCCCTCCACTTT

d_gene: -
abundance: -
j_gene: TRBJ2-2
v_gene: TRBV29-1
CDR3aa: CSAGKNTGELFF
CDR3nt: TGCAGCGCCGGAAAGAACACCGGGGAGCTGTTTTTT

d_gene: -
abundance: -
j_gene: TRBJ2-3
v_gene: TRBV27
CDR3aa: CASSFEGWDTQYF
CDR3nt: TGTGCCAGCAGTTTTGAGGGGTGGGATACGCAGTATTTT

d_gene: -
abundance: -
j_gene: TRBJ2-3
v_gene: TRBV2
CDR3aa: CASSPRGLNTDTQYF
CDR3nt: TGTGCCAGCAGTCCGCGGGGCTTGAACACAGATACGCAGTATTTT

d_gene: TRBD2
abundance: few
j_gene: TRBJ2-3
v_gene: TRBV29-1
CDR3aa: CSVLGLAGGNTDTQYF
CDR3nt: TGCAGCGTCCTTGGATTAGCGGGGGGTAATACAGATACGCAGTATTTT

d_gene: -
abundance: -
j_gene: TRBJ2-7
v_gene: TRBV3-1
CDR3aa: CASSQGEGGLSYEQYF
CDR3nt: TGTGCCAGCAGCCAAGGTGAGGGCGGCCTATCCTACGAGCAGTACTTC

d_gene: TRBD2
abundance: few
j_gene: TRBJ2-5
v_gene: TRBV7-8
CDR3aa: CASGGLAGEGETQYF
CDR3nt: TGTGCCAGCGGGGGGCTAGCGGGAGAGGGAGAGACCCAGTACTTC

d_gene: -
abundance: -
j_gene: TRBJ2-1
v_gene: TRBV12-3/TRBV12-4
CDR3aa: CASSYDNNEQFF
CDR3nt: TGTGCCAGCAGCTATGACAACAATGAGCAGTTCTTC

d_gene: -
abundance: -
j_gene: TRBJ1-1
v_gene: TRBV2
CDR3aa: CASSVEGEAFF
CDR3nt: TGTGCCAGCAGTGTGGAGGGTGAAGCTTTCTTT

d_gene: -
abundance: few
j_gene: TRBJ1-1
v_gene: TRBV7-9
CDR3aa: CASSLAQMTGQGSTEAFF
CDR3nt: TGTGCCAGCAGCTTAGCCCAAATGACAGGCCAAGGGAGCACTGAAGCTTTCTTT

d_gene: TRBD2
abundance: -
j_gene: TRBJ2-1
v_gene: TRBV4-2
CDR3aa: CASSQVLAANNEQFF
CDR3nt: TGTGCCAGCAGCCAAGTCCTAGCGGCCAACAATGAGCAGTTCTTC

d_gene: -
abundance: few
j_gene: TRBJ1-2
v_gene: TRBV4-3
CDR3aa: CASSQEPEGDGYGYTF
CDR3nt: TGCGCCAGCAGCCAAGAACCCGAGGGGGACGGCTATGGCTACACCTTC

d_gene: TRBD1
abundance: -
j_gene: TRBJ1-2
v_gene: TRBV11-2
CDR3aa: CAGSPGTGSDYTF
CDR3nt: TGTGCCGGCAGCCCAGGGACAGGGTCCGACTACACCTTC

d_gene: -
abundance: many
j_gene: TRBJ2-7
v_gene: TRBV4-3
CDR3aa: CASSHDRARTYEQYF
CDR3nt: TGCGCCAGCAGCCACGATAGGGCCAGAACCTACGAGCAGTACTTC

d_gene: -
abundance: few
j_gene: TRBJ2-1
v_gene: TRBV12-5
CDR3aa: CASLGELYNEQFF
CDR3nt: TGTGCTAGTCTGGGGGAGCTCTACAATGAGCAGTTCTTC

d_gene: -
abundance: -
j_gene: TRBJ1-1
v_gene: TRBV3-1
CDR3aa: CASSQAHTSTEAFF
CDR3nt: TGTGCCAGCAGCCAAGCGCACACTTCGACTGAAGCTTTCTTT

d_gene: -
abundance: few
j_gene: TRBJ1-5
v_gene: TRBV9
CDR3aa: CASSPHSGGQPQHF
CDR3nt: TGTGCCAGCAGCCCTCATTCCGGGGGTCAGCCCCAGCATTTT

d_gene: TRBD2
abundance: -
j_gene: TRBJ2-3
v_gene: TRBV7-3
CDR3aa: CASSSGLAGAPDTQYF
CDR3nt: TGTGCCAGCAGCTCCGGACTAGCGGGAGCACCGGATACGCAGTATTTT

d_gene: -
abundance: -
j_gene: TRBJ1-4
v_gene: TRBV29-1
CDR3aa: CSVFQGEKLFF
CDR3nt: TGCAGCGTGTTTCAGGGTGAAAAACTGTTTTTT

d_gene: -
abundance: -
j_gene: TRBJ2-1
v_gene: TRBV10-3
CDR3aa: CAISEFSGGSYNEQFF
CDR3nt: TGTGCCATCAGTGAGTTCTCCGGGGGCTCCTACAATGAGCAGTTCTTC

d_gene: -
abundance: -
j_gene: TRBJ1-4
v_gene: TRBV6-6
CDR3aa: CASSPREKLFF
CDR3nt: TGTGCCAGCAGTCCACGGGAAAAACTGTTTTTT

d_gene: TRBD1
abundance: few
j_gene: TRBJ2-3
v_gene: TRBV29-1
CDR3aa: CSVWTGRDTQYF
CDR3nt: TGCAGCGTGTGGACAGGGAGAGATACGCAGTATTTT

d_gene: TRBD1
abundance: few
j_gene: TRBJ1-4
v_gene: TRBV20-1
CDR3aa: CSARVGTGKPNEKLFF
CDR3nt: TGCAGTGCTAGAGTCGGGACAGGGAAACCAAATGAAAAACTGTTTTTT

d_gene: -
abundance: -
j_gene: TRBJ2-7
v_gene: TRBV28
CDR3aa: CASSSSLRVSYEQYF
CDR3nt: TGTGCCAGCAGCTCGAGCCTGAGGGTCTCCTACGAGCAGTACTTC

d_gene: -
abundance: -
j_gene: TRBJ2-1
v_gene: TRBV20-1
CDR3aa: CSAINRDGTYNEQFF
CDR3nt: TGCAGTGCTATTAACCGGGACGGAACCTACAATGAGCAGTTCTTC

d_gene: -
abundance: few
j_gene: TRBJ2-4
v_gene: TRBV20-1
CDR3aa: CSASEGVENIQYF
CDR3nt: TGCAGTGCTTCGGAGGGGGTCGAAAACATTCAGTACTTC

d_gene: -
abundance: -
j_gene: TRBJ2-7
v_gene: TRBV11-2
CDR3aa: CARTTRGAAYEQYF
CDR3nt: TGTGCCAGAACCACTAGGGGGGCGGCCTACGAGCAGTACTTC

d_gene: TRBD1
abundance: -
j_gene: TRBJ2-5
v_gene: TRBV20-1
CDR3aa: CSARSGQGIQETQYF
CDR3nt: TGCAGTGCTAGAAGCGGACAGGGCATCCAAGAGACCCAGTACTTC

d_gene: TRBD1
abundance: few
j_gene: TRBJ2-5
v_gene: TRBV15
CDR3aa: CATSSRDRVGETQYF
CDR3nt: TGTGCCACCAGCTCTCGGGACAGGGTCGGGGAGACCCAGTACTTC

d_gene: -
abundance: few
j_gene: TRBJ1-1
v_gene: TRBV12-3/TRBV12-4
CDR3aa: CASTPDRNTEAFF
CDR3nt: TGTGCCAGCACCCCTGACAGGAACACTGAAGCTTTCTTT

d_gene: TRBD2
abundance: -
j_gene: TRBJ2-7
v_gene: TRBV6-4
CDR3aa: CASSDSPPSGTPLEQYF
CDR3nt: TGTGCCAGCAGTGACTCACCGCCTAGCGGGACTCCTTTGGAGCAGTACTTC

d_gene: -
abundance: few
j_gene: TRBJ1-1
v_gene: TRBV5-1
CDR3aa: CASSDRDRRNTEAFF
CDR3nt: TGCGCCAGCAGCGACCGGGACCGACGGAACACTGAAGCTTTCTTT

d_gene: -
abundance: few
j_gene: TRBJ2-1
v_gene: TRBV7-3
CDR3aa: CASSSGADNNEQFF
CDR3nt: TGTGCCAGCAGCTCGGGGGCAGATAACAATGAGCAGTTCTTC

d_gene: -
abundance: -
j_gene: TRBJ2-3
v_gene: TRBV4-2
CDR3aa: CASSQGEGEADTQYF
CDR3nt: TGTGCCAGCAGCCAAGGAGAGGGAGAGGCAGATACGCAGTATTTT

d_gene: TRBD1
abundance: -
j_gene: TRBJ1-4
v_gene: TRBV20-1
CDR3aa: CSARGSGGEKLFF
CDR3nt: TGCAGTGCTAGGGGGTCAGGGGGAGAAAAACTGTTTTTT

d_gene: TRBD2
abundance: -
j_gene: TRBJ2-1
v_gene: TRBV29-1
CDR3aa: CSGLSGSGNEQFF
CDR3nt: TGCAGCGGCCTTAGCGGGAGCGGCAATGAGCAGTTCTTC

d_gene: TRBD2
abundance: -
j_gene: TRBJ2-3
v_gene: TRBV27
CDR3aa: CASRLPGLGSTDTQYF
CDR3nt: TGTGCCAGCAGACTTCCGGGACTAGGAAGCACAGATACGCAGTATTTT

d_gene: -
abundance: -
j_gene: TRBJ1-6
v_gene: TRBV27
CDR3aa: CASSSDGGLRSPLHF
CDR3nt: TGTGCCAGCAGTTCCGACGGGGGTTTAAGATCACCCCTCCACTTT

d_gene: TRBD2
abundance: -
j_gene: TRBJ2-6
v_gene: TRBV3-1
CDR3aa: CASSPQLGLAGWGANVLTF
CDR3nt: TGTGCCAGCAGCCCTCAACTGGGACTAGCGGGATGGGGGGCCAACGTCCTGACTTTC

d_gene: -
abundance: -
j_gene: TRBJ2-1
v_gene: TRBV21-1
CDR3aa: CASSKEGQYCYNEQFF
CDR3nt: TGTGCCAGCAGCAAAGAAGGACAGTATTGCTACAATGAGCAGTTCTTC

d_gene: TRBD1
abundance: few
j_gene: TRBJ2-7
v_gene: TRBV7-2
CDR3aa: CASSPSGTVFYEQYF
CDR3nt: TGTGCCAGCAGCCCTTCCGGGACAGTCTTCTACGAGCAGTACTTC

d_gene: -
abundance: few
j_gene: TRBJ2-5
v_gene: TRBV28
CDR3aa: CASSSKTTYQETQYF
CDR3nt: TGTGCCAGCAGTTCCAAGACTACCTACCAAGAGACCCAGTACTTC

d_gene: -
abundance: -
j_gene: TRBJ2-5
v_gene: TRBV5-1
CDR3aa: CATGFGEQETQYF
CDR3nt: TGCGCCACCGGGTTCGGGGAGCAAGAGACCCAGTACTTC

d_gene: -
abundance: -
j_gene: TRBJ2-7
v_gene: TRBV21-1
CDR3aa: CASSKLQGKEEQYF
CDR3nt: TGTGCCAGCAGCAAACTTCAGGGGAAGGAAGAGCAGTACTTC

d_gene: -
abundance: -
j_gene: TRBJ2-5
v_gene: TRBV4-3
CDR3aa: CASSPGLATETQYF
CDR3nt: TGCGCCAGCAGCCCGGGACTCGCAACGGAGACCCAGTACTTC

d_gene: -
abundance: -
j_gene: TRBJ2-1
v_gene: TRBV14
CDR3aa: CASRPTTGTQSSYNEQFF
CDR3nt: TGTGCCAGCAGACCTACGACAGGGACTCAGAGCTCCTACAATGAGCAGTTCTTC

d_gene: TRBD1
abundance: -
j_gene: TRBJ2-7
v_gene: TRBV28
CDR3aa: CASSLIPGQGYEQYF
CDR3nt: TGTGCCAGCAGTCTCATTCCGGGACAGGGGTACGAGCAGTACTTC

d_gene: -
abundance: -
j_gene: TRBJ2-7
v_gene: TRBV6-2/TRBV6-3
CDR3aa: CASSRSLYEQYF
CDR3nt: TGTGCCAGCAGTCGTTCCCTTTACGAGCAGTACTTC

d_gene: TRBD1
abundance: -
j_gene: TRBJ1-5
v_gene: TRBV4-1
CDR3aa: CASSQVWTGEQPQHF
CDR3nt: TGCGCCAGCAGCCAAGTGTGGACAGGGGAGCAGCCCCAGCATTTT

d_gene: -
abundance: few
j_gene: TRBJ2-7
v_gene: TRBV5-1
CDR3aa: CASSGDPQSIYEQYF
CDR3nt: TGCGCCAGCAGCGGGGACCCCCAGTCTATCTACGAGCAGTACTTC